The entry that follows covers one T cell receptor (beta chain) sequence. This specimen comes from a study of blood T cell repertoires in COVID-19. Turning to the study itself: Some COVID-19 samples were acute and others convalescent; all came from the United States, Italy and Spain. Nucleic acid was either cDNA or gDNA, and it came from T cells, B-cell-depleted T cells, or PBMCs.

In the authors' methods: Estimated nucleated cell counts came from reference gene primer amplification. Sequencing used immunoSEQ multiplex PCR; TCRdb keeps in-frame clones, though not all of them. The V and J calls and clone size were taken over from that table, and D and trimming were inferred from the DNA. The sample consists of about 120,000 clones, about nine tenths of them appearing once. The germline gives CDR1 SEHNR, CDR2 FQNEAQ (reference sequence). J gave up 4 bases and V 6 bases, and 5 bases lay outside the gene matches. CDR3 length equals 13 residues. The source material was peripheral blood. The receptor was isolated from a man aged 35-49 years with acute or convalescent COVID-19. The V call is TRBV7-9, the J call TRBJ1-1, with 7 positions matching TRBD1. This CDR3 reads CASRPRDSTEAFF. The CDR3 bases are TGTGCCAGCAGACCTCGGGACAGCACTGAAGCTTTCTTT.